This T cell receptor beta chain was documented in a study of T cell responses to AZD1222 COVID-19 vaccine. Here immunoSEQ multiplex PCR was the method, and the copy in TCRdb shows in-frame clones only, minus some. Among roughly 120,000 clones, around 90% were seen once, and the ten largest hold 2.5% to 3%. As regards this clone: The target antigen is unknown.

Germline CDR1 reads SGHRS; CDR2 reads YFSETQ. This CDR3 contains 17 residues. V lost 0 bases and J lost 0, with 14 bases in between. The study, taken as a whole, reports: None of the repertoires were sampled until the peak T cell response had passed. The study identified only five to seven AZD1222 recipients as seropositive at baseline.

The material sequenced was peripheral blood, taken 28 days after the second AZD1222 dose. The chain uses TRBV5-1 and TRBJ2-3; D might be TRBD1 or TRBD2, each matching 5 bases. The sequence came from an adult who received the AZD1222 COVID-19 vaccine. CDR3 loop: CASSLAEGTPSTDTQYF. In DNA form, the CDR3 reads TGCGCCAGCAGCTTGGCCGAGGGGACCCCTAGCACAGATACGCAGTATTTT. The full variable domain, completed using reference TRBV5-1 and TRBJ2-3, is KAGVTQTPRYLIKTRGQQVTLSCSPISGHRSVSWYQQTPGQGLQFLFEYFSETQRNKGNFPGRFSGRQFSNSRSEMNVSTLELGDSALYLCASSLAEGTPSTDTQYFGPGTRLTVL.